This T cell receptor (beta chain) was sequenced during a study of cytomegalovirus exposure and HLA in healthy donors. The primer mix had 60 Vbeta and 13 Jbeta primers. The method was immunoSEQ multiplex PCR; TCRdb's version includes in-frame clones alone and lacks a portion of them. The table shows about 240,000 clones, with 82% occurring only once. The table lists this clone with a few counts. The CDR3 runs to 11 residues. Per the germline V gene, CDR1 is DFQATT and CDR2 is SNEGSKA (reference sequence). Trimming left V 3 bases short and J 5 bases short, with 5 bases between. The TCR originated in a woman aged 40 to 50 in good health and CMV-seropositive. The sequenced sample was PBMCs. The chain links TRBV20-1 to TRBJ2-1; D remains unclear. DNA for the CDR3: TGCAGTGCTAGGTCGGACAATGAGCAGTTCTTC. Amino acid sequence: CSARSDNEQFF.